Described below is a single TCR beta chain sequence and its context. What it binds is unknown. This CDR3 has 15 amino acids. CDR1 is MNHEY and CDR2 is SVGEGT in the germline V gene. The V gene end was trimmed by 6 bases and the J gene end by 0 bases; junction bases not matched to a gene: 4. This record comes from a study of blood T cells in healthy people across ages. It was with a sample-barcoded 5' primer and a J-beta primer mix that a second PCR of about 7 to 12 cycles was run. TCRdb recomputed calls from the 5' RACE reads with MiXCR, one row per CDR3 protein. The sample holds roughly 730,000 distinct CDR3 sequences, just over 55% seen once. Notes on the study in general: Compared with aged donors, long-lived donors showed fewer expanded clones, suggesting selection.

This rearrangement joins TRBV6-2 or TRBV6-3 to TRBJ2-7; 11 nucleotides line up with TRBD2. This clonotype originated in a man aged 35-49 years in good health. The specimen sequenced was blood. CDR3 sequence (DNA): TGTGCCAGCAGACGACTAGCGGGGACCTCCTACGAGCAGTACTTC. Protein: CASRRLAGTSYEQYF.